These 31 T cell receptor beta chains were all obtained from the same sample, sequenced in a study of CD8+CD57+ T cells in acquired aplastic anemia. The use of genomic DNA as template underpinned the TCR beta VDJ and CDR3 profiling. TCRdb recomputed calls from the reads with MiXCR, one row per CDR3 protein. The sample has roughly 190,000 distinct CDR3 sequences; around 59% are singletons. Sequencing was carried out using sorted CD4+, CD8+, or CD8+CD57+ T cells (not recorded which) from PBMCs. These receptors were obtained from a human donor in good health, serving as a control.

The chain employs TRBV6-5 and TRBJ2-7; TRBD2 might be the D (5 bases). Germline V gene lookup returns CDR1 MNHEY and CDR2 SVGAGI. V lost 7 bases and J lost 3, with 13 bases in between. CDR3 length equals 13 residues. The CDR3: CASTSRVNYEQYF. CDR3 nucleotides: TGTGCCAGCACCTCGCGGGTGAACTACGAGCAGTACTTC.

This clonotype occurred many times. This sequence joins TRBV2 and TRBJ1-2, with D possibly being TRBD1 (5 bases). The CDR3 consists of 13 residues. Germline V gives CDR1 SNHLY, CDR2 FYNNEI. V was clipped by 8 bases and J by 2 bases, with 12 bases between them. The CDR3 spells CASGDGPNYGYTF. The CDR3 nucleotides read TGTGCCAGCGGGGACGGTCCCAACTATGGCTACACCTTC. The variable domain in full, with the rest retrieved from reference TRBV2 and TRBJ1-2, is EPEVTQTPSHQVTQMGQEVILRCVPISNHLYFYWYRQILGQKVEFLVSFYNNEISEKSEIFDDQFSVERPDGSNFTLKIRSTKLEDSAMYFCASGDGPNYGYTFGSGTRLTVV.

At least ten counts were recorded for this clonotype. The chain is built from TRBV7-3 and TRBJ1-1; D possibly corresponds to TRBD1 (5 bases). Germline values: CDR1 SGHTA, CDR2 FQGTGA. The CDR3 runs 14 residues. V lost 0 bases and J lost 5, with 10 bases in between. In nucleotides, the CDR3 is TGTGCCAGCAGCTTAACGGGGGAGGGGACTGAAGCTTTCTTT. Residues: CASSLTGEGTEAFF.

Details on this clonotype: Likely a read error: the CDR3 ends without its conserved phenylalanine or tryptophan. The rearrangement uses TRBV6-4 and TRBJ2-1; 10 positions agree with TRBD1. From germline, CDR1 is MRHNA and CDR2 SNTAGT. V dropped 5 bases and J dropped 8; count of bases not matched to a gene: 9. The CDR3 totals 15 residues. CDR3 sequence (DNA): TGTGCCAGCAGTCGACAGGGGGCTCTTTTCGATGAGCAGTTCCTC. Amino acid sequence: CASSRQGALFDEQFL.

The V gene is TRBV7-2, the J gene TRBJ2-3; 8 bases match TRBD1. Losses at the gene ends were 5 bases for V and 4 bases for J; bases not matched to a gene: 2. The germline V gene has CDR1 SGHTA and CDR2 FQGNSA. The CDR3 extends over 13 amino acids. The CDR3 spells CASSETGADTQYF. CDR3 DNA sequence: TGTGCCAGCAGCGAGACAGGGGCAGATACGCAGTATTTT.

In this sample, this clonotype turned up a few times. The genes are TRBV7-6 and TRBJ1-1, with D possibly being TRBD1 (6 bases). Looked up from germline, CDR1 is SGHVS and CDR2 is FNYEAQ. This CDR3 is 13 amino acids long. The germline V and J ends were trimmed by 6 bases and 2 bases, with 10 bases remaining between them. The DNA for the CDR3 is TGTGCCAGCAGTCACAGGGTAAACACTGAAGCTTTCTTT. This sequence encodes CASSHRVNTEAFF.

Details on this clonotype: Here the CDR3 omits its conserved ending phenylalanine or tryptophan, so a read error is the likely source. The genes are TRBV5-4 and TRBJ2-5; 9 nucleotides align to TRBD2. This CDR3 spans 12 amino acids. V was clipped by 10 bases and J by 2 bases; unmatched bases: 3. Germline CDR1 and CDR2: SGHNT and YYREEE (reference sequence). The CDR3 loop reads CAAGGTQETQYL. CDR3 DNA: TGTGCCGCGGGGGGGACGCAAGAGACCCAGTACCTC.

The V and J genes are TRBV11-2 and TRBJ2-3; 14 bases are shared with TRBD2. V shed 4 bases and J 7 bases; nucleotides not matched to a gene: 4. Germline V gene lookup returns CDR1 SGHAT and CDR2 FQNNGV. The CDR3 loop spans 15 amino acids. CDR3 protein: CASSSGLAGGHTQYF. The DNA of the CDR3 is TGTGCCAGCAGCTCTGGACTAGCGGGGGGACATACGCAGTATTTT.

This chain joins TRBV5-6 and TRBJ1-1; 7 bases line up with TRBD1. This CDR3 has 14 amino acids. Losses at the gene ends were 4 bases for V and 1 base for J; bases not matched to a gene: 4. Germline V gives CDR1 SGHDT, CDR2 YYEEEE. In DNA, the CDR3 is TGTGCCAGCAGCCCTGACAGGGAGAACACTGAAGCTTTCTTT. The encoded protein is CASSPDRENTEAFF.

Many counts were recorded for this clonotype. V is TRBV7-2 and J is TRBJ1-1, with 7 positions matching TRBD1. Germline CDR1 SGHTA, CDR2 FQGNSA. This CDR3 is built from 14 residues. Losses at the gene ends were 2 bases for V and 4 bases for J; bases not matched to a gene: 4. The CDR3, as DNA: TGTGCCAGCAGCTTATCCAGGGGGAGCACTGAAGCTTTCTTT. Protein sequence: CASSLSRGSTEAFF.

The V gene is TRBV7-2, the J gene TRBJ2-7, with 8 bases fitting TRBD1. The CDR3 extends over 14 amino acids. The germline gives CDR1 SGHTA, CDR2 FQGNSA. V dropped 7 bases and J dropped 5; count of bases not matched to a gene: 10. CDR3: CASTKGDRRDEQYF. The CDR3 DNA follows: TGTGCCAGCACCAAAGGGGACAGGAGAGACGAGCAGTACTTC.

This chain joins TRBV7-9 and TRBJ2-5; 7 nucleotides line up with TRBD1. This CDR3 region has 16 residues. The trim removed 4 bases at V and 2 bases at J, leaving 10 bases unmatched. CDR1 is SEHNR, CDR2 FQNEAQ, per germline (reference sequence). The DNA of the CDR3 is TGTGCCAGCAGCTCCGTCAGCCGGACAGGACAAGAGACCCAGTACTTC. This encodes CASSSVSRTGQETQYF. Full variable domain (rest looked up from reference TRBV7-9 and TRBJ2-5): DTGVSQNPRHKITKRGQNVTFRCDPISEHNRLYWYRQTLGQGPEFLTYFQNEAQLEKSRLLSDRFSAERPKGSFSTLEIQRTEQGDSAMYLCASSSVSRTGQETQYFGPGTRLLVL.

The chain couples TRBV20-1 to TRBJ1-2; D uncertain. V lost 3 bases and J lost 0, with 8 bases in between. This CDR3 is built from 13 residues. Germline CDR1 and CDR2: DFQATT and SNEGSKA (reference sequence). The CDR3 DNA reads TGCAGTGCTAGGGGCAGATCTAACTATGGCTACACCTTC. Its protein is CSARGRSNYGYTF.

This clonotype was detected only a few times. Given the absence of the conserved phenylalanine or tryptophan at the CDR3 end, a read error is likely. No DNA is shown, since the ends of the CDR3 on it are uncertain; the CDR3 is the one TCRdb lists. The rearrangement links TRBV7-3 to TRBJ2-7. Germline V gives CDR1 SGHTA, CDR2 FQGTGA. The CDR3 length is 8 residues, termini included. CDR3 protein: CASSFRSI.

This clonotype has a count of ten or more. The chain combines TRBV7-9 with TRBJ2-1, with TRBD1 matching 8 bases. With 3 bases clipped from V and 3 bases from J, the junction kept 4 bases outside the gene matches. CDR1 SEHNR and CDR2 FQNEAQ come from the germline V gene (reference sequence). The CDR3 consists of 15 residues. Here the CDR3 DNA reads TGTGCCAGCAGCTTGGACAGGGCACTCTACAATGAGCAGTTCTTC. This encodes CASSLDRALYNEQFF.

Comment on this clonotype: The junction shows a germline mismatch at one end, possibly a read error. The chain combines TRBV30 with TRBJ1-6, with a tentative D call TRBD1 (5 bases). Germline CDR1 GTSNPN, CDR2 SVGIG (reference sequence). CDR3 length: 16 amino acids. The CDR3 coding sequence is TGTGCCTGGAGTGAGTCCGGGTCGACAGCTGGAGGACCCCTCCACTTC. Encoded protein: CAWSESGSTAGGPLHF.

This clonotype was seen a handful of times. The J gene is TRBJ2-6, the V gene TRBV20-1; D remains unclear. The CDR3 length is 11 residues. V dropped 3 bases and J dropped 10 bases, with 7 bases sitting between them. Germline-derived CDR1 and CDR2 are DFQATT and SNEGSKA (reference sequence). The CDR3 coding sequence is TGCAGTGCTAGGTCCTCTAACGTCCTGACTTTC. This gives the protein CSARSSNVLTF.

This clonotype was picked up many times. The chain couples TRBV28 to TRBJ2-1; D remains ambiguous. This CDR3 spans 12 amino acids. Trimming stripped 1 base from V and 8 bases from J, with 6 bases between. Per the germline V gene, CDR1 is MDHEN and CDR2 is SYDVKM. The CDR3 DNA reads as TGTGCCAGCAGTTTATCTAAGCATGAGCAGTTCTTC. It yields the protein CASSLSKHEQFF.

The gene calls are TRBV7-3 and TRBJ2-1; TRBD2 matches 7 bases. The CDR3 loop spans 15 amino acids. Germline-derived CDR1 and CDR2 are SGHTA and FQGTGA. V lost 5 bases, J lost 9 bases, and 13 bases stayed unmatched. Here the CDR3 DNA reads TGTGCCAGCAGCGCCCGTGAGACTAGCTCTTCTGAGCAGTTCTTC. Protein sequence: CASSARETSSSEQFF. Full variable domain (missing parts from reference TRBV7-3 and TRBJ2-1): GAGVSQTPSNKVTEKGKYVELRCDPISGHTALYWYRQSLGQGPEFLIYFQGTGAADDSGLPNDRFFAVRPEGSVSTLKIQRTERGDSAVYLCASSARETSSSEQFFGPGTRLTVL.

Concerning this clonotype itself: The junction departs from germline at one end; a sequencing error may be responsible. The rearrangement links TRBV2 to TRBJ1-4; D possibly corresponds to TRBD1 (5 bases). The germline V gene encodes CDR1 SNHLY and CDR2 FYNNEI. CDR3 length: 15 amino acids. The CDR3 DNA reads TGTGCCAGCAGTTGGCAGACAGCGCCTAATGAAAGACTGTTTTTT. This encodes CASSWQTAPNERLFF.

This clonotype was recorded many times. The chain joins TRBV28 to TRBJ2-7, with TRBD1 matching over 7 bases. The CDR3 contains 13 residues. V shed 9 bases and J 3 bases; nucleotides not matched to a gene: 8. The V gene's germline CDR1 is MDHEN and CDR2 SYDVKM. The CDR3 sequence: CASATGMDYEQYF. The CDR3 DNA sequence: TGTGCCAGTGCGACAGGGATGGACTACGAGCAGTACTTC.

The chain links TRBV7-2 to TRBJ2-7, with D hard to call. Trimming removed 0 bases at V and 3 bases at J, with 9 bases between. The CDR3 length is 14 residues. Per the germline V gene, CDR1 is SGHTA and CDR2 is FQGNSA. The DNA of the CDR3 is TGTGCCAGCAGCTTAGCTTCTCCTTACTACGAGCAGTACTTC. It yields the protein CASSLASPYYEQYF.

This chain links TRBV10-3 with TRBJ1-1; D not resolved. Looked up from germline, CDR1 is ENHRY and CDR2 is SYGVKD. Between the trimmed V and J ends, which lost 4 bases and 2 bases, there was a span of 11 bases. The CDR3 is made up of 14 amino acids. The chain's CDR3 is CAISVEGRNTEAFF. CDR3 coding DNA: TGTGCCATCAGTGTTGAGGGTCGTAACACTGAAGCTTTCTTT.

This clonotype was counted at least ten times. The CDR3: CASSLRPGVDYEQYF. The CDR3 DNA reads TGTGCCAGCAGCTTAAGACCGGGGGTAGACTACGAGCAGTACTTC. The rearrangement joins TRBV7-3 to TRBJ2-7, with a weak D call TRBD2 (6 bases). CDR1 is SGHTA, CDR2 FQGTGA, per germline. The CDR3 has 15 amino acids. Trimming removed 1 base at V and 3 bases at J, with 13 bases between.

The rearrangement uses TRBV18 and TRBJ2-3, with a weak D call TRBD1 (5 bases). CDR3 size: 15 residues. Germline assignment: CDR1 KGHSH and CDR2 LQKENI. The V end was cut by 6 bases, the J end by 1 base, with 14 bases between. For the CDR3, the DNA is TGTGCCAGCTCGCCGAAGGGGATCCGCACAGATACGCAGTATTTT. The encoded protein is CASSPKGIRTDTQYF.

The chain employs TRBV19 and TRBJ2-1; 8 positions agree with TRBD1. Per germline, CDR1 LNHDA and CDR2 SQIVND (reference sequence). CDR3 length: 16 amino acids. J lost 7 bases, V lost 4 bases, and 12 bases had no gene match. CDR3 loop: CASSSPGTGLKNEQFF. CDR3 nucleotides: TGTGCCAGTAGTAGCCCCGGGACAGGCCTTAAAAATGAGCAGTTCTTC.

On this clonotype itself: This may be a read error, as it is one base from a much larger clone. The genes are TRBV5-6 and TRBJ1-1, with unresolved D. The CDR3 has 13 amino acids. Trimming took 2 bases from V and 6 from J, leaving 11 bases between them. Germline lookup yields CDR1 SGHDT and CDR2 YYEEEE. The CDR3 nucleotides read TGTGCCAGCAGCTTTGCAGGAAGTGCTGAAGCTTTCTTT. It encodes CASSFAGSAEAFF.

This chain links TRBV20-1 with TRBJ2-3; TRBD2 matches at 13 bases. The CDR3 has 18 residues. V shed 0 bases, J shed 2 bases, and the junction held 8 bases outside the gene matches. Looked up from germline, CDR1 is DFQATT and CDR2 is SNEGSKA (reference sequence). The CDR3 spells CSARDRTSGGASTDTQYF. The CDR3 DNA sequence: TGCAGTGCTAGAGATCGCACTAGCGGGGGGGCCTCCACAGATACGCAGTATTTT.

The chain joins TRBV27 to TRBJ1-2; possibly TRBD1 for D (6 bases). V shed 6 bases and J shed 7 bases, with 21 bases lying between them. Per the germline V gene, CDR1 is MNHEY and CDR2 is SMNVEV (reference sequence). The CDR3 is 15 residues long. CDR3: CASSIGLGGARGYTF. CDR3 in DNA: TGTGCCAGCAGCATAGGCCTTGGGGGGGCGCGTGGCTACACCTTC.

This clonotype was picked up a small number of times. The chain combines TRBV28 with TRBJ2-2; no reliable D call. The germline V gene has CDR1 MDHEN and CDR2 SYDVKM. The CDR3 runs to 13 residues. Trimming took off 3 bases at V and 6 bases at J, with 8 bases between the two ends. CDR3 coding DNA: TGTGCCAGCAGTTTGGTACAGTCCGGGGAGCTGTTTTTT. This translates into CASSLVQSGELFF.

This clonotype has a handful of counts. The chain has TRBV10-3 and TRBJ1-2; D is perhaps TRBD1 (6 bases). Deletions cut 4 bases from V and 8 bases from J, with 17 bases between. Germline V gene lookup returns CDR1 ENHRY and CDR2 SYGVKD. This CDR3 contains 14 residues. As DNA, the CDR3 is TGTGCCATCAGTGTCAGCAGGGGTCAGTCGGGCTACACCTTC. It yields the protein CAISVSRGQSGYTF.